Following are 19 T cell receptor beta chains from one sample sequenced in a study of shared clonotypes between healthy human individuals. Here immunoSEQ multiplex PCR was the method, and the copy in TCRdb shows in-frame clones only, minus some. Here the sample spans about 2.1 million clones, 93% being singletons. As defined, naive CD8 cells were CD45RO-negative and positively selected for CCR7, with terminally differentiated effector memory CD45RA+ cells excluded. The sequenced sample was naive CD8+ T cells from PBMCs. These receptors were obtained from a man between 18 and 35 years old in good health. Some clones in this sample may be carry-over from other donors' samples.

This chain's CDR3 is CASHDGGGAGITPQHF. In nucleotides, the CDR3 is TGTGCCAGCCACGATGGAGGGGGCGCGGGGATCACGCCCCAGCATTTT. The rearrangement joins TRBV28 to TRBJ1-5; 7 nucleotides match TRBD1. This CDR3 comprises 16 residues. CDR1 and CDR2 (germline): MDHEN, SYDVKM. V shed 8 bases, J shed 9 bases, and the junction held 19 bases outside the gene matches.

Of note for this clone: This sample includes further DNA sequences coding for the same CDR3. The V and J genes are TRBV27 and TRBJ1-1; a possible D gene is TRBD1 (5 bases). The length of the CDR3 is 14 residues. With 5 bases removed from V and 0 bases from J, the gap between germline ends came to 10 bases. Germline values: CDR1 MNHEY, CDR2 SMNVEV (reference sequence). In DNA form, the CDR3 reads TGTGCCAGCAGTCCTCTAGGGGTGAACACTGAAGCTTTCTTT. It yields the protein CASSPLGVNTEAFF.

J is TRBJ2-1 and V is TRBV7-6; 16 bases are shared with TRBD2. The CDR3 is made up of 18 amino acids. With V trimmed by 5 bases and J by 2 bases, 6 bases remained unmatched. CDR1 SGHVS and CDR2 FNYEAQ come from the germline V gene. CDR3 amino acids: CASSPGLAGGETYNEQFF. CDR3 coding DNA: TGTGCCAGCAGCCCGGGACTAGCGGGAGGGGAAACCTACAATGAGCAGTTCTTC.

This clone was seen a single time. The sample carries other DNA sequences with the same CDR3. The chain employs TRBV5-4 and TRBJ2-7; tentatively, D is TRBD2 (5 bases). The CDR3 runs 14 residues. The V and J ends lost 4 bases and 0 bases respectively, with 11 bases between them. Per germline, CDR1 SGHNT and CDR2 YYREEE (reference sequence). The CDR3 nucleotides are TGTGCCAGCAGCGGAAGCGGCAGCTCCTACGAGCAGTACTTC. This codes for CASSGSGSSYEQYF. The variable domain in full, with the rest retrieved from reference TRBV5-4 and TRBJ2-7, is ETGVTQSPTHLIKTRGQQVTLRCSSQSGHNTVSWYQQALGQGPQFIFQYYREEENGRGNFPPRFSGLQFPNYSSELNVNALELDDSALYLCASSGSGSSYEQYFGPGTRLTVT.

This clone appeared a single time. The CDR3 DNA reads TGTGCCAGCAGCGTAGACGGACTAGAGGGCAATGAGCAGTTCTTC. Its translation: CASSVDGLEGNEQFF. The rearrangement joins TRBV9 to TRBJ2-1, with 7 bases fitting TRBD2. CDR3 length equals 15 residues. Trimming removed 0 bases from V and 6 bases from J; junction bases left unmatched: 6. Germline V CDR1 and CDR2: SGDLS, YYNGEE.

V is TRBV6-1 and J is TRBJ1-1; TRBD1 matches 9 bases. The CDR3 spans 14 residues. The germline CDR1 and CDR2 sequences are MNHNS and SASEGT. The V segment lost 7 bases and the J segment 5 bases; nucleotides outside the gene matches: 8. In nucleotides, the CDR3 is TGTGCCAGCATTCCGGGACAGGGAAGGACTGAAGCTTTCTTT. This codes for CASIPGQGRTEAFF.

The chain employs TRBV2 and TRBJ2-3; possibly TRBD2 for D (6 bases). The germline V gene encodes CDR1 SNHLY and CDR2 FYNNEI. V was trimmed by 3 bases and J by 1 base, leaving 11 bases between them. The CDR3 sequence is 15 residues long. The CDR3 here is CASSDLTRGTDTQYF. In DNA, the CDR3 is TGTGCCAGCAGTGATTTGACTAGGGGCACAGATACGCAGTATTTT.

V usage is TRBV12-5 and J usage is TRBJ2-3, with 12 positions matching TRBD1. Germline V gene lookup returns CDR1 LGHNT and CDR2 FRNRAP. The CDR3 has 15 residues. Trimming cost V 5 bases and J 4 bases; bases outside gene matches: 4. CDR3 residues: CASGAGTGGSDTQYF. The CDR3 DNA is TGTGCTAGTGGTGCCGGGACAGGGGGCTCAGATACGCAGTATTTT.

This chain links TRBV5-6 with TRBJ2-7; unclear D gene. V dropped 1 base and J dropped 5 bases, with 10 bases sitting between them. The CDR3 spans 13 residues. Germline loops: CDR1 SGHDT, CDR2 YYEEEE. DNA of the CDR3: TGTGCCAGCAGCTTGTCCGTAGGGAACGAGCAGTACTTC. Amino acid sequence: CASSLSVGNEQYF. The full variable domain, with the rest looked up from reference TRBV5-6 and TRBJ2-7, is DAGVTQSPTHLIKTRGQQVTLRCSPKSGHDTVSWYQQALGQGPQFIFQYYEEEERQRGNFPDRFSGHQFPNYSSELNVNALLLGDSALYLCASSLSVGNEQYFGPGTRLTVT.

With respect to this clone: Within the sample, other DNA sequences also encode this same CDR3. The chain links TRBV19 to TRBJ2-1; 7 bases are a match to TRBD2. The CDR3 is 15 amino acids. Germline CDR1 LNHDA, CDR2 SQIVND (reference sequence). Trimming cost V 7 bases and J 4 bases; bases outside gene matches: 10. This CDR3 is CASTPGLAAYNEQFF. For the CDR3, the DNA is TGTGCCAGTACCCCGGGGCTAGCGGCTTACAATGAGCAGTTCTTC.

This chain joins TRBV7-9 and TRBJ1-1, with D possibly TRBD1 on 5 matching bases. V shed 5 bases and J shed 3 bases, with 16 bases lying between them. The CDR3 length is 15 residues. Germline values: CDR1 SEHNR, CDR2 FQNEAQ (reference sequence). CDR3: CASSPGYGAYTEAFF. CDR3 DNA: TGTGCCAGCAGCCCTGGTTATGGGGCGTACACTGAAGCTTTCTTT. The whole variable domain, remainder taken from reference TRBV7-9 and TRBJ1-1, is DTGVSQNPRHKITKRGQNVTFRCDPISEHNRLYWYRQTLGQGPEFLTYFQNEAQLEKSRLLSDRFSAERPKGSFSTLEIQRTEQGDSAMYLCASSPGYGAYTEAFFGQGTRLTVV.

A note on this clone: The same CDR3 can be traced to other DNA sequences in this sample. V and J are TRBV27 and TRBJ2-1; D may be TRBD1 (6 bases). The V gene lost 6 bases and the J gene lost 0 bases, with 12 bases spanning the gap. The CDR3 is 15 residues long. CDR1 is MNHEY and CDR2 is SMNVEV in the germline V gene (reference sequence). CDR3: CASSLGQNSYNEQFF. The CDR3 nucleotides read TGTGCCAGCAGCCTAGGACAGAACTCCTACAATGAGCAGTTCTTC.

V is TRBV28 and J is TRBJ2-3; TRBD1 matches at 10 bases. The V segment lost 6 bases and the J segment 2 bases; nucleotides outside the gene matches: 20. The CDR3 has 20 residues. In germline, CDR1 is MDHEN, CDR2 SYDVKM. CDR3 sequence: CASSQRPRQGARQDTDTQYF. The CDR3 DNA follows: TGTGCCAGCAGCCAACGGCCCCGACAGGGGGCGAGGCAGGACACAGATACGCAGTATTTT.

This chain joins TRBV28 and TRBJ2-7; D might be TRBD1 (5 bases). CDR1 is MDHEN, CDR2 SYDVKM, per germline. This CDR3 region has 16 residues. V was cut by 5 bases and J by 4 bases, with 21 bases left in between. Written as DNA, the CDR3 is TGTGCCAGCAGTCTCTTTCTCCAGGGCGCTCGGTACGAGCAGTACTTC. Protein sequence: CASSLFLQGARYEQYF.

V usage is TRBV6-5 and J usage is TRBJ2-6; unclear D gene. The CDR3 extends over 15 amino acids. Germline CDR1 reads MNHEY; CDR2 reads SVGAGI. Trimming took 8 bases from V and 4 from J, leaving 15 bases between them. CDR3 bases: TGTGCCAGCTCCTTAGCCGGGTTCGGGGCCAACGTCCTGACTTTC. This codes for CASSLAGFGANVLTF.

The chain is built from TRBV7-9 and TRBJ2-1; TRBD2 agrees at 10 bases. This CDR3 is built from 15 residues. From germline, CDR1 is SEHNR and CDR2 FQNEAQ (reference sequence). V was clipped by 4 bases and J by 4 bases; unmatched bases: 4. The CDR3 region has the DNA TGTGCCAGCAGCTACGGGACTAGCGAATACAATGAGCAGTTCTTC. Translating it yields CASSYGTSEYNEQFF. The whole variable domain, filled in from reference TRBV7-9 and TRBJ2-1, reads DTGVSQNPRHKITKRGQNVTFRCDPISEHNRLYWYRQTLGQGPEFLTYFQNEAQLEKSRLLSDRFSAERPKGSFSTLEIQRTEQGDSAMYLCASSYGTSEYNEQFFGPGTRLTVL.

J is TRBJ2-7 and V is TRBV15; D is uncertain. The CDR3 covers 14 residues. Per the germline V gene, CDR1 is LNHNV and CDR2 is YYDKDF (reference sequence). V lost 2 bases, J lost 3 bases, and 11 bases lay in between. CDR3 sequence reads: CATSRSDPGYEQYF. The CDR3 region has the DNA TGTGCCACCAGCAGATCGGACCCAGGCTACGAGCAGTACTTC.

The genes are TRBV10-1 and TRBJ1-3, with TRBD1 matching 9 bases. V trimming: 4 bases; J trimming: 3 bases; junction bases outside the gene matches: 4. CDR3 length equals 15 residues. CDR1 WNHNN and CDR2 SYGVQD come from the germline V gene (reference sequence). The CDR3 sequence is CASSAGTGLGNTIYF. In DNA, the CDR3 is TGCGCCAGCAGTGCCGGGACAGGGCTTGGAAACACCATATATTTT.

The J gene is TRBJ2-7, the V gene TRBV2; TRBD1 or TRBD2 may be the D gene (5 bases each). The CDR3 sequence is 14 residues long. The germline CDR1 and CDR2 sequences are SNHLY and FYNNEI. The V end was cut by 1 base, the J end by 6 bases, with 13 bases between. CDR3: CASSEEVWGREQYF. CDR3 coding DNA: TGTGCCAGCAGTGAAGAGGTTTGGGGACGCGAGCAGTACTTC.